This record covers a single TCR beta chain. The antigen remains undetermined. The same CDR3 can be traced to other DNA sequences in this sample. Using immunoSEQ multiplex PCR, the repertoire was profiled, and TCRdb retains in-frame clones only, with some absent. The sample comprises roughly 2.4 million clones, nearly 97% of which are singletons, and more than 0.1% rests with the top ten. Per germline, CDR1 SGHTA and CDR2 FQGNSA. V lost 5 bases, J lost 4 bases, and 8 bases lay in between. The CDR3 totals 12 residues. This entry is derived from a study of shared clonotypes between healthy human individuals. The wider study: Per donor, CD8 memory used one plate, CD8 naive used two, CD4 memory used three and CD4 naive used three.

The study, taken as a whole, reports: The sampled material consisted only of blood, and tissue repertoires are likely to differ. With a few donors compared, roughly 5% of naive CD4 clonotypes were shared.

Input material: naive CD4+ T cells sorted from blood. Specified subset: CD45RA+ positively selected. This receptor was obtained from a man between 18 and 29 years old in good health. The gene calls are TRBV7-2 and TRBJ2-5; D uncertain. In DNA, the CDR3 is TGTGCCAGCAGCCTAACCCGAGAGACCCAGTACTTC. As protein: CASSLTRETQYF.